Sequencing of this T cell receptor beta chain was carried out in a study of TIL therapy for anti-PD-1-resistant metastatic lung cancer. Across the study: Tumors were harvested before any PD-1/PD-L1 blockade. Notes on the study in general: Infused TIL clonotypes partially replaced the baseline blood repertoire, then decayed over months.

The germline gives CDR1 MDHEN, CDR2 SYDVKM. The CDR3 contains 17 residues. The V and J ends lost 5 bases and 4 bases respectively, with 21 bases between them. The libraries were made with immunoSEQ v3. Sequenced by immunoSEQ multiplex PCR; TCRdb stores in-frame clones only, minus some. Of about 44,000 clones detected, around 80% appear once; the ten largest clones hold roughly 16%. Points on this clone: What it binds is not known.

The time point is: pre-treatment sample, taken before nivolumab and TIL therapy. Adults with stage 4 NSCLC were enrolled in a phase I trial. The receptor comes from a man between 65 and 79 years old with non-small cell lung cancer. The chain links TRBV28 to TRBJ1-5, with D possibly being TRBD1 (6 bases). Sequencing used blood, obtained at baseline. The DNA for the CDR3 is TGTGCCAGCAGTCCGCTTAACAGGGTCAGGAGTAATCAGCCCCAGCATTTT. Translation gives CASSPLNRVRSNQPQHF.